This TCR beta chain was observed in a study of blood T cell repertoires in COVID-19. Germline lookup yields CDR1 SEHNR and CDR2 FQNEAQ (reference sequence). V was clipped by 1 base and J by 1 base, with 10 bases between them. This CDR3 spans 16 amino acids. Some clones are missing from TCRdb's copy, which holds only in-frame ones; the method was immunoSEQ multiplex PCR. The table shows approximately 300,000 clones, with roughly 90% occurring only once. This clone is a singleton in its sample. Sequencing used peripheral blood. The genes are TRBV7-9 and TRBJ2-2, with a tentative D call TRBD1 (5 bases). The TCR comes from a woman under 40 with COVID-19, enrolled during active disease. The CDR3 loop is CASSLEWGQNTGELFF. In nucleotides, the CDR3 is TGTGCCAGCAGCTTAGAATGGGGCCAGAACACCGGGGAGCTGTTTTTT.